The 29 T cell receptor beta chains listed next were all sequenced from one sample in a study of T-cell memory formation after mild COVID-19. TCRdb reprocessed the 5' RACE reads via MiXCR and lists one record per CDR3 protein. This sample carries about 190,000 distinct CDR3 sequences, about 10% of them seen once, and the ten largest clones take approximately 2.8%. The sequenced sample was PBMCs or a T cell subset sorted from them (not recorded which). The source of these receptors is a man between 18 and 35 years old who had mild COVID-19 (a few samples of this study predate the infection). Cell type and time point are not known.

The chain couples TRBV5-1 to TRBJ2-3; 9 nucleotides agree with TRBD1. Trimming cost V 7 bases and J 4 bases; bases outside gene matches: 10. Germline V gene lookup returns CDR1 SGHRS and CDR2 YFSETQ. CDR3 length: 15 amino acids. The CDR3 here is CASRGGTGPPDTQYF. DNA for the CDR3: TGCGCCAGCCGAGGGGGGACAGGGCCCCCAGATACGCAGTATTTT.

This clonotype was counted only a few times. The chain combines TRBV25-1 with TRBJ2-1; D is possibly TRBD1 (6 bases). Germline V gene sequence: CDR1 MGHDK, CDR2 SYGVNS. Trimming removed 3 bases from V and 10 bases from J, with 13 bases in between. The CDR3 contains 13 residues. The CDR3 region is CASSDKLGTEQFF. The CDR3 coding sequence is TGTGCCAGCAGTGATAAATTAGGGACAGAGCAGTTCTTC. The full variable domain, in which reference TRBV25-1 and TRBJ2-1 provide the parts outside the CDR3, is EADIYQTPRYLVIGTGKKITLECSQTMGHDKMYWYQQDPGMELHLIHYSYGVNSTEKGDLSSESTVSRIRTEHFPLTLESARPSHTSQYLCASSDKLGTEQFFGPGTRLTVL.

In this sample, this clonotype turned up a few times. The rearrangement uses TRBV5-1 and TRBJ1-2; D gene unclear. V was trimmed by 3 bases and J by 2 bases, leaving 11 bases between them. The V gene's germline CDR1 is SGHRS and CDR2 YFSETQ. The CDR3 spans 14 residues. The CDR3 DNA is TGCGCCAGCAGCTGGATAACAGCGAACTATGGCTACACCTTC. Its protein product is CASSWITANYGYTF.

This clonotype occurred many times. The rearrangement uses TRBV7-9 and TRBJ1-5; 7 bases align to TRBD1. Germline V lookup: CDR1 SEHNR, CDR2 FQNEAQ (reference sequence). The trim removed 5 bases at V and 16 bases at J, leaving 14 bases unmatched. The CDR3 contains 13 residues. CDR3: CASSANFRGGKHF. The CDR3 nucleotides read TGTGCCAGCAGCGCCAATTTCAGGGGGGGCAAACATTTT.

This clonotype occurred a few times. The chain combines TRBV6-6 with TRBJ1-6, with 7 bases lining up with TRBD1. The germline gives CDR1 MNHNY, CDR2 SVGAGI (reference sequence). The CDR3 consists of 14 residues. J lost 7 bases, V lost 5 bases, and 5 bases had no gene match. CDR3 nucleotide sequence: TGTGCCAGCAGTGACAGGGTACAGAATTCACCCCTCCACTTT. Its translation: CASSDRVQNSPLHF.

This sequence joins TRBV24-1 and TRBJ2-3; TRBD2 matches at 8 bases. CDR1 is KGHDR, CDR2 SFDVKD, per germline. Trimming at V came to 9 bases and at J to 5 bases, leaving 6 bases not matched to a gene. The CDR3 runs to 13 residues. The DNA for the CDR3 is TGTGCCACCGAAGGGGGACTAGGAGATACGCAGTATTTT. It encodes CATEGGLGDTQYF.

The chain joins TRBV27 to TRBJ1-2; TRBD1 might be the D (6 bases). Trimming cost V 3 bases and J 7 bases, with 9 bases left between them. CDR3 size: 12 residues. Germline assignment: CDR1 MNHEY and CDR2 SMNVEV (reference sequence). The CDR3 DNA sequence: TGTGCCAGCAGTTTCAGGGGAGGTGGCTACACCTTC. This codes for CASSFRGGGYTF.

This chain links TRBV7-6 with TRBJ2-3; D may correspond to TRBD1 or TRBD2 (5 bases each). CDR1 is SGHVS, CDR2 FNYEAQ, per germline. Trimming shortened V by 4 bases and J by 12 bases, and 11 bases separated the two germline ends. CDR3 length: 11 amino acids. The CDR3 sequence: CASSSPGPQYF. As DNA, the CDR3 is TGTGCCAGCAGCTCACCGGGACCTCAGTATTTT.

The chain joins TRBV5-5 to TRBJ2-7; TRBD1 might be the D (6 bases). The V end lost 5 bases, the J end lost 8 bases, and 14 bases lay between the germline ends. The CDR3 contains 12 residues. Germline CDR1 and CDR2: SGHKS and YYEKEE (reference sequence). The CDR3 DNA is TGTGCCAGCAGGTACCTAGGGGGACAGCAGTACTTC. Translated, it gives CASRYLGGQQYF.

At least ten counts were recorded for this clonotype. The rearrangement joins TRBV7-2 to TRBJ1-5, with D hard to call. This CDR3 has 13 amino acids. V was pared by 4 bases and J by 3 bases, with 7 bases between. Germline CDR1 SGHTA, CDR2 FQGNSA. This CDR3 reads CASSWVNNQPQHF. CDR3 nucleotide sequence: TGTGCCAGCAGCTGGGTCAACAATCAGCCCCAGCATTTT.

CDR3 sequence (DNA): TGCGCCAGCAGCCCCGCGGGACCCACCGGGGAGCTGTTTTTT. Residues: CASSPAGPTGELFF. The gene calls are TRBV4-3 and TRBJ2-2, with TRBD2 as a possible D gene (6 bases). CDR1 is LGHNA and CDR2 is YSLEER in the germline V gene. Trimming took 4 bases from V and 4 from J, leaving 10 bases between them. This CDR3 comprises 14 residues.

The CDR3 is CASSPPGLVATQYF. Written as DNA, the CDR3 is TGTGCCAGCAGCCCGCCTGGACTAGTCGCTACGCAGTATTTT. The chain recombines TRBV7-2 with TRBJ2-3; TRBD2 aligns across 7 bases. This CDR3 comprises 14 residues. V shed 5 bases and J 8 bases; nucleotides not matched to a gene: 10. The germline gives CDR1 SGHTA, CDR2 FQGNSA. Full variable domain (remainder filled in from reference TRBV7-2 and TRBJ2-3): GAGVSQSPSNKVTEKGKDVELRCDPISGHTALYWYRQSLGQGLEFLIYFQGNSAPDKSGLPSDRFSAERTGGSVSTLTIQRTQQEDSAVYLCASSPPGLVATQYFGPGTRLTVL.

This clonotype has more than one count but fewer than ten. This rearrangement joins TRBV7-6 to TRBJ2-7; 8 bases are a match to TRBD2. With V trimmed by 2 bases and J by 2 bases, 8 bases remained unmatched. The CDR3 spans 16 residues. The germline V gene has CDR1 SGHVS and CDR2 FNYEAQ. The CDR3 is CASSLKAGELTYEQYV. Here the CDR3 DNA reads TGTGCCAGCAGCTTAAAAGCGGGGGAACTCACCTACGAGCAGTACGTC.

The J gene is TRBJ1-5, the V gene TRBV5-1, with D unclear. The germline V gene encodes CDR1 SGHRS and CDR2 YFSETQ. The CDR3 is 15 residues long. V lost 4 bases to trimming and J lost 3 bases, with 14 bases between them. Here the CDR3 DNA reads TGCGCCAGCAGCCCCGATGGCGGGAACAATCAGCCCCAGCATTTT. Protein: CASSPDGGNNQPQHF.

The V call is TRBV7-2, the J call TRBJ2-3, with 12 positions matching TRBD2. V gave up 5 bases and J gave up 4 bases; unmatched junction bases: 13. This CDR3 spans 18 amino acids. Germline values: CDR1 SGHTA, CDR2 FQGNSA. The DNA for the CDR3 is TGTGCCAGCAGCCTAGGCCGGCTAGCGGGGGGGCACGCAGATACGCAGTATTTT. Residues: CASSLGRLAGGHADTQYF.

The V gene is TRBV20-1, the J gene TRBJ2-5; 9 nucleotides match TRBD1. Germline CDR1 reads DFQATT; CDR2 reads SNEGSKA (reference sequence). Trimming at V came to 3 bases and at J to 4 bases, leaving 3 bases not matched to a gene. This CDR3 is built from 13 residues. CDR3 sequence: CSARGTGRETQYF. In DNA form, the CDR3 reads TGCAGTGCTAGGGGGACAGGGAGAGAGACCCAGTACTTC.

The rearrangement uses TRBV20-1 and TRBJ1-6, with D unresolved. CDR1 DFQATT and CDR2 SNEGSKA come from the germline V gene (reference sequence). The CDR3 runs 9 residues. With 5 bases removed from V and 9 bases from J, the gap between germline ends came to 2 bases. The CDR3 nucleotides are TGCAGTGCTGCTTCACCCCTCCACTTT. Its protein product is CSAASPLHF.

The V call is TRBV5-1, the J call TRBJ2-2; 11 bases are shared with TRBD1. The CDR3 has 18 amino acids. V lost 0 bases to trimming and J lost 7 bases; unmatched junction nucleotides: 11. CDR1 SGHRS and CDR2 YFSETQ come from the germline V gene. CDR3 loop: CASSLAGWTGGANGELFF. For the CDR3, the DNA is TGCGCCAGCAGCTTGGCCGGATGGACAGGGGGCGCGAACGGGGAGCTGTTTTTT. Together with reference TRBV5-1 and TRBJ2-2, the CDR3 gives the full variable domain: KAGVTQTPRYLIKTRGQQVTLSCSPISGHRSVSWYQQTPGQGLQFLFEYFSETQRNKGNFPGRFSGRQFSNSRSEMNVSTLELGDSALYLCASSLAGWTGGANGELFFGEGSRLTVL.

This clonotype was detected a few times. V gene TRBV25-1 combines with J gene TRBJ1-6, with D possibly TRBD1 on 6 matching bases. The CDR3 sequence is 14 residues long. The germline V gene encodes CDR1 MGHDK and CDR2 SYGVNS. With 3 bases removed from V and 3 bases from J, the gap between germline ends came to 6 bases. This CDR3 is CASSETGYNSPLHF. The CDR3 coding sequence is TGTGCCAGCAGTGAGACAGGCTATAATTCACCCCTCCACTTT.

The CDR3 DNA reads TGTGCCAGCAGCTTAAACTGGGGGACCGGGGAGCTGTTTTTT. Protein product: CASSLNWGTGELFF. The chain is built from TRBV7-6 and TRBJ2-2; D could derive from TRBD1 or TRBD2 (5 bases each). This CDR3 spans 14 amino acids. CDR1 and CDR2 (germline): SGHVS, FNYEAQ. V dropped 2 bases and J dropped 5 bases, with 9 bases sitting between them.

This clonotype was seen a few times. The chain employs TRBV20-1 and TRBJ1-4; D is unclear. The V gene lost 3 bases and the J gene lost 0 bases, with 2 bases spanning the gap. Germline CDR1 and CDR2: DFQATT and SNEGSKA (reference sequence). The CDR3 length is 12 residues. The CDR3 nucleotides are TGCAGTGCTAGTGCAACTAATGAAAAACTGTTTTTT. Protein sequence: CSASATNEKLFF.

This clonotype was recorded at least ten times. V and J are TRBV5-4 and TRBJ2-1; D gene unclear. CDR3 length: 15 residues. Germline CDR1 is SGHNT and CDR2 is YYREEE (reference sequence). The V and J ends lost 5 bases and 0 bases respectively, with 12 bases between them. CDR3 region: CASSVSSSSYNEQFF. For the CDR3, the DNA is TGTGCCAGCAGTGTCTCATCGAGCTCCTACAATGAGCAGTTCTTC.

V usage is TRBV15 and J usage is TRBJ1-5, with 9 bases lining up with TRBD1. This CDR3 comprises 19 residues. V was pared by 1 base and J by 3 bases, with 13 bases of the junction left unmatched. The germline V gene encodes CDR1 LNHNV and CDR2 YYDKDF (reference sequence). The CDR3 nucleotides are TGTGCCACCAGCAGAGGACAGGGGGAGATTAATCCTCCCAATCAGCCCCAGCATTTT. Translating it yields CATSRGQGEINPPNQPQHF.

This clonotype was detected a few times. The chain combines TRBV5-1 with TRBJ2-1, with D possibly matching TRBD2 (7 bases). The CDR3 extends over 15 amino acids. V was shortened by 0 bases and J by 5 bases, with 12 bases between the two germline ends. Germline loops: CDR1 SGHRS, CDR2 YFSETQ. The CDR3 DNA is TGCGCCAGCAGCTTGGCGCGGGGGCTAAACAATGAGCAGTTCTTC. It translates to CASSLARGLNNEQFF.

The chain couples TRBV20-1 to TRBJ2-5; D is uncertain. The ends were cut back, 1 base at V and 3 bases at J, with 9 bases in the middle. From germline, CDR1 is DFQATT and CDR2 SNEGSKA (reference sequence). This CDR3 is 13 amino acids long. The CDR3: CSARVGAEETQYF. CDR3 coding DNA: TGCAGTGCTAGAGTGGGCGCCGAAGAGACCCAGTACTTC.

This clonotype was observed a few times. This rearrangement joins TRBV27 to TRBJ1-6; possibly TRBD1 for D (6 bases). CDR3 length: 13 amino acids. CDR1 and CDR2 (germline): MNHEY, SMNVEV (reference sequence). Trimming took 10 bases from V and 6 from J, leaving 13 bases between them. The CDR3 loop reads CATAGQSNSPLHF. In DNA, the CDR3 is TGTGCCACCGCAGGACAGTCTAATTCACCCCTCCACTTT.

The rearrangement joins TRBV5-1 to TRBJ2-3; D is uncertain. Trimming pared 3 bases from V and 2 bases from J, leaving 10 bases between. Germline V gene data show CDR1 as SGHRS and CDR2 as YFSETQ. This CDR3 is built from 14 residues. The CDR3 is CASSSQAHTDTQYF. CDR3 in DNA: TGCGCCAGCAGCTCTCAGGCCCACACAGATACGCAGTATTTT.

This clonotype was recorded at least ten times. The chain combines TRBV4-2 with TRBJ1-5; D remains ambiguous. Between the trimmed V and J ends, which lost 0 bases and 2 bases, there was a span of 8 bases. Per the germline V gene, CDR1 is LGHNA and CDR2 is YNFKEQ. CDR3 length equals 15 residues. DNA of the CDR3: TGTGCCAGCAGCCAAGATTGGAGGGGCAATCAGCCCCAGCATTTT. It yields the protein CASSQDWRGNQPQHF.

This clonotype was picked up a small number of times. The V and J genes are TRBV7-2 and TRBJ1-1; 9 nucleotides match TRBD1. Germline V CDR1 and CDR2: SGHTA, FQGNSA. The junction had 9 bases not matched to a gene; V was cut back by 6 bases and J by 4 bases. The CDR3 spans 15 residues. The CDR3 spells CASSSQGAGGTEAFF. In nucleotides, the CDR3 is TGTGCCAGCAGTTCACAGGGGGCGGGGGGCACTGAAGCTTTCTTT.